The clone carrying this T cell receptor (beta chain) was observed a few times. The sample is drawn from a study of T cells in Graves' hyperthyroidism and ophthalmopathy. Uncontrolled infection, other autoimmune disease, pregnancy or lactation barred patients from enrollment. CDR1 and CDR2 (germline): SQVTM, ANQGSEA. V was pared by 0 bases and J by 1 base, with 16 bases between. The CDR3 is 18 amino acids. RNA transcripts yielded amplified TCR beta CDR3 regions. A set of HTBI primers served as the primers for a first-round RT-PCR of the TCR CDR3. One entry per CDR3 protein, called by TCRdb with MiXCR from the multiplex PCR reads. The sample contains roughly 740,000 distinct CDR3 sequences, 16% of which appear only once.

The rearrangement links TRBV29-1 to TRBJ2-6, with D unclear. The TCR originated in a young man with Graves' hyperthyroidism. Sequenced sample: blood. This CDR3 is CSVEERRQGFSGANVLTF. The CDR3 nucleotides read TGCAGCGTTGAAGAACGACGCCAAGGGTTTTCTGGGGCCAACGTCCTGACTTTC.